The clone carrying this T cell receptor (beta chain) occurred once. The antigen remains undetermined. Naive CD8 cells lacked CD45RO, underwent positive selection for CCR7 and left out terminally differentiated effector memory CD45RA+ cells. Healthy HIV-negative adults without recent acute infections or vaccinations served as donors. TCRdb keeps only in-frame clones here, not all; method: immunoSEQ multiplex PCR. The repertoire includes over 2,000,000 clones, around 93% of them detected once, and 1.5% to 2% sits in the top ten. V lost 5 bases, J lost 0 bases, and 7 bases stayed unmatched. The CDR3 totals 16 residues. The germline V gene has CDR1 MGHRA and CDR2 YSYEKL. These data originate in a study of shared clonotypes between healthy human individuals. Study-wide results and limits: Investigators expected sequencing depth to affect clonotype sharing among donors.

This chain uses TRBV4-1 with TRBJ2-3; TRBD2 matches 8 bases. Source material: naive CD8+ T cells from PBMCs. This clonotype was sampled from a young man in good health. Some clones in this sample may be carry-over from other donors' samples. The DNA of the CDR3 is TGCGCCAGCAGCTCCCGGGGCGGGGGGAGCACAGATACGCAGTATTTT. Its translation: CASSSRGGGSTDTQYF.